The clone carrying this T cell receptor beta chain was detected many times. Its antigen is currently unknown. The ends lost 2 bases at V and 4 bases at J; junction bases unmatched: 8. The length of the CDR3 is 15 residues. Germline CDR1 and CDR2: MDHEN and SYDVKM. This entry belongs to a study of T cells in Graves' hyperthyroidism and ophthalmopathy. Whole-study findings and limits: Researchers found most expanded thyroid clonotypes above 0.001 in blood as well. Ophthalmopathy was distinguished from stable hyperthyroidism by 13 V-J signatures.

Ophthalmopathy patients had moderate-to-severe active disease, CAS ≥3, NOSPECS ≥4, and disease duration under 3 months. Uncontrolled infection, other autoimmune disease, pregnancy or lactation led to exclusion. It was RNA transcripts that yielded the amplified TCR beta CDR3 regions. First-round RT-PCR with HTBI primers amplified the TCR CDR3 region. TCRdb independently ran MiXCR on the multiplex PCR reads; one entry per CDR3 protein. The sample yields 250,000 to 300,000 distinct CDR3 sequences, roughly a fifth seen once. Input material: blood. This TCR derives from a man aged 50 to 59 with Graves' ophthalmopathy. The rearrangement links TRBV28 to TRBJ2-7, with 7 positions matching TRBD2. CDR3: CASSLIGGAGYEQYF. The CDR3 coding sequence is TGTGCCAGCAGTTTAATCGGGGGAGCGGGATACGAGCAGTACTTC.